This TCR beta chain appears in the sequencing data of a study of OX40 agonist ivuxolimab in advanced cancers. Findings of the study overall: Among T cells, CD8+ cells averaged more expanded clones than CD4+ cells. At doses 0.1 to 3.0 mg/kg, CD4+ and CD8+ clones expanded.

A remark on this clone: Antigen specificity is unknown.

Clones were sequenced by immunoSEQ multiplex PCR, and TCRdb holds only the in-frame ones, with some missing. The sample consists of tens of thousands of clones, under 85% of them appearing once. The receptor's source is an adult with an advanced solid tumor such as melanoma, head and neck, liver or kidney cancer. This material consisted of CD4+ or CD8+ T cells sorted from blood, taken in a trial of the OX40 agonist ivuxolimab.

This chain's CDR3 is CASSYLTSYGYTF. In DNA, the CDR3 is TGTGCCAGCAGCTACCTAACCTCCTATGGCTACACCTTC. The chain joins TRBV7-2 to TRBJ1-2; D is unresolved. V gave up 4 bases and J gave up 4 bases, with 10 bases separating them. The CDR3 runs to 13 residues. The germline V gene encodes CDR1 SGHTA and CDR2 FQGNSA. Full variable domain (missing parts from reference TRBV7-2 and TRBJ1-2): GAGVSQSPSNKVTEKGKDVELRCDPISGHTALYWYRQSLGQGLEFLIYFQGNSAPDKSGLPSDRFSAERTGGSVSTLTIQRTQQEDSAVYLCASSYLTSYGYTFGSGTRLTVV.